This record looks at one TCR beta chain sequence and its context. The sample originates from a study of blood T cell repertoires in COVID-19. Generated by immunoSEQ multiplex PCR, the TCRdb table keeps only in-frame clones and is missing some. Of approximately 190,000 clones in the sample, approximately 84% were seen once. The receptor's source is a man aged 35 to 55 who had recovered from COVID-19. The sample comprised PBMCs or T cells enriched from blood (not recorded which).

CDR3 amino acids: CASSQEGAGGNSPLHF. The CDR3 DNA reads TGTGCCAGCAGCCAAGAGGGGGCAGGGGGGAATTCACCCCTCCACTTT. The chain has TRBV4-2 and TRBJ1-6; TRBD1 matches 7 bases. Germline CDR1 is LGHNA and CDR2 is YNFKEQ. With 0 bases clipped from V and 7 bases from J, the junction kept 6 bases outside the gene matches. The length of the CDR3 is 16 residues.